Following are 11 T cell receptor beta chains from one sample sequenced in a study of cytomegalovirus exposure and HLA in healthy donors. Libraries were prepared by immunoSEQ multiplex PCR; TCRdb keeps only in-frame clonotypes and omits some of them. The sample holds about 130,000 clones, roughly 95% seen once. Sequenced sample: PBMCs. Every receptor here comes from a man aged 18 to 29 in good health and CMV-seronegative.

This chain uses TRBV30 with TRBJ1-1, with D possibly TRBD1 on 6 matching bases. V was cut by 5 bases and J by 3 bases, with 19 bases left in between. This CDR3 contains 15 residues. Germline CDR1 reads GTSNPN; CDR2 reads SVGIG (reference sequence). CDR3 in DNA: TGTGCCTGGGACAGGCTCTCCCAGAGGGACACTGAAGCTTTCTTT. Its protein product is CAWDRLSQRDTEAFF.

This sequence joins TRBV11-2 and TRBJ2-7, with TRBD1 identical over 7 bases. Trimming at V came to 4 bases and at J to 3 bases, leaving 6 bases not matched to a gene. The germline gives CDR1 SGHAT, CDR2 FQNNGV. The CDR3 spans 14 residues. CDR3 residues: CASSWDRADYEQYF. In DNA, the CDR3 is TGTGCCAGCAGCTGGGACAGAGCCGACTACGAGCAGTACTTC. Filled out from reference TRBV11-2 and TRBJ2-7, the complete variable domain reads EAGVAQSPRYKIIEKRQSVAFWCNPISGHATLYWYQQILGQGPKLLIQFQNNGVVDDSQLPKDRFSAERLKGVDSTLKIQPAKLEDSAVYLCASSWDRADYEQYFGPGTRLTVT.

This clone has only one observation. The chain has TRBV14 and TRBJ2-7, with TRBD2 identical over 7 bases. Trimming cost V 4 bases and J 5 bases; bases outside gene matches: 11. Germline V CDR1 and CDR2: SGHDN, FVKESK. The CDR3 runs to 15 residues. The CDR3 sequence: CASSLQLAVVHEQYF. DNA for the CDR3: TGTGCCAGCAGCCTCCAGCTAGCGGTGGTCCACGAGCAGTACTTC.

The CDR3 sequence is CASSNTGVKEQYF. In DNA form, the CDR3 reads TGTGCCAGCAGCAACACGGGAGTGAAAGAGCAGTACTTC. The gene calls are TRBV7-2 and TRBJ2-7, with D perhaps TRBD2 (6 bases). Trimming removed 5 bases at V and 7 bases at J, with 15 bases between. The CDR3 is 13 residues long. Looked up from germline, CDR1 is SGHTA and CDR2 is FQGNSA.

This chain connects TRBV9 to TRBJ2-3, with 9 bases matching TRBD2. The CDR3 is 15 residues long. Germline-derived CDR1 and CDR2 are SGDLS and YYNGEE. With 1 base clipped from V and 4 bases from J, the junction kept 4 bases outside the gene matches. CDR3 in DNA: TGTGCCAGCAGCGTATTAGCGGGAGCCCCAGATACGCAGTATTTT. This codes for CASSVLAGAPDTQYF.

In this sample, this clone turned up once. CDR3 sequence reads: CASRNSDRPNYEQYF. The CDR3 region has the DNA TGTGCCAGCAGGAACTCGGACAGACCTAACTACGAGCAGTACTTC. The V call is TRBV28, the J call TRBJ2-7, with D possibly being TRBD1 (6 bases). Germline CDR1 MDHEN, CDR2 SYDVKM. This CDR3 region has 15 residues. V was clipped by 6 bases and J by 3 bases, with 18 bases between them.

This clone was found once. The chain is built from TRBV19 and TRBJ2-1, with TRBD2 identical over 13 bases. Trimming took 10 bases from V and 7 from J; bases not matched to a gene: 16. The germline V gene encodes CDR1 LNHDA and CDR2 SQIVND (reference sequence). There are 17 residues in the CDR3. This chain's CDR3 is CAIPIPRTSGSRNEQFF. CDR3 nucleotides: TGTGCCATTCCCATCCCCCGGACTAGCGGGAGTAGGAATGAGCAGTTCTTC.

The chain carries TRBV28 and TRBJ2-7; possibly TRBD1 for D (5 bases). CDR1 and CDR2 from the germline V gene are MDHEN and SYDVKM. This CDR3 spans 17 amino acids. Between the trimmed V and J ends, which lost 5 bases and 0 bases, there was a span of 20 bases. The CDR3 nucleotides are TGTGCCAGCAGTCGAGAAGGGGCGCTCCTTAGCTCCTACGAGCAGTACTTC. Translated: CASSREGALLSSYEQYF.

The chain employs TRBV15 and TRBJ2-2, with D maybe TRBD1 (7 bases). Germline-derived CDR1 and CDR2 are LNHNV and YYDKDF (reference sequence). CDR3 size: 17 residues. With 0 bases removed from V and 4 bases from J, the gap between germline ends came to 15 bases. The CDR3, as DNA: TGTGCCACCAGCAGAGACAGGGGGGCCGGACCCACCGGGGAGCTGTTTTTT. This gives the protein CATSRDRGAGPTGELFF.

The rearrangement uses TRBV28 and TRBJ2-7, with a weak D call TRBD2 (6 bases). In germline, CDR1 is MDHEN, CDR2 SYDVKM. V was pared by 3 bases and J by 7 bases, with 22 bases between. The CDR3 is 16 residues long. The CDR3 nucleotides read TGTGCCAGCAGTTTGTGGGTTAGCGGCCCACGTGGGGAGCAGTACTTC. Translating it yields CASSLWVSGPRGEQYF.

The chain employs TRBV5-4 and TRBJ2-5; the D is unclear. Trimming stripped 6 bases from V and 7 bases from J, with 10 bases between. The CDR3 sequence is 11 residues long. Germline loops: CDR1 SGHNT, CDR2 YYREEE (reference sequence). The CDR3 nucleotides read TGTGCCAGCACCGCCTCGGGGACCCAGTACTTC. Amino acid sequence: CASTASGTQYF. The full variable domain, its missing parts supplied by reference TRBV5-4 and TRBJ2-5, is ETGVTQSPTHLIKTRGQQVTLRCSSQSGHNTVSWYQQALGQGPQFIFQYYREEENGRGNFPPRFSGLQFPNYSSELNVNALELDDSALYLCASTASGTQYFGPGTRLLVL.